The clone carrying this T cell receptor beta chain was observed at least ten times. The CDR3 spans 11 residues. Per the germline V gene, CDR1 is WSHSY and CDR2 is SAAADI. Trimming cost V 2 bases and J 5 bases, with 0 bases left between them. The data were taken from a study of T-cell reconstitution after alpha-beta-depleted transplantation in children. Unique molecular identifiers were used in preparing the TCRbeta library. TCRdb used MiXCR to reprocess the PCR reads, holding one entry per CDR3 protein. Here the sample spans 170,000 or so distinct CDR3 sequences, approximately 6.6% being singletons. The source material was PBMCs from the stem cell graft donor, sampled from the stem cell graft. The TCR sequence derives from a human donor who donated a stem cell graft to a child with Wiskott-Aldrich syndrome. V gene TRBV10-2 combines with J gene TRBJ2-2, with D unresolved. The CDR3 sequence is CASSETGELFF. The CDR3 DNA follows: TGCGCCAGCAGTGAGACCGGGGAGCTGTTTTTT.